These 26 T cell receptor beta chains were sequenced from one sample in a study of blood T cell repertoires in COVID-19. TCRdb keeps only in-frame clones here, not all; method: immunoSEQ multiplex PCR. The table records 110,000 or so clones, around 85% of them present only once. The material sequenced was peripheral blood. The receptors were sampled from a woman aged 60-75 years with COVID-19, enrolled during active disease.

The chain carries TRBV7-9 and TRBJ2-5; D perhaps matches TRBD2 (5 bases). The CDR3 covers 15 residues. Trimming took off 5 bases at V and 1 base at J, with 14 bases between the two ends. Germline CDR1 reads SEHNR; CDR2 reads FQNEAQ (reference sequence). The CDR3 spells CASSRVAGPQETQYF. CDR3 in DNA: TGTGCCAGCAGCCGCGTTGCGGGCCCCCAAGAGACCCAGTACTTC.

The CDR3 region is CASSETGTGDEAFF. The CDR3, as DNA: TGTGCCAGCAGTGAAACGGGGACAGGGGATGAAGCTTTCTTT. The chain employs TRBV6-1 and TRBJ1-1, with 10 bases aligning to TRBD1. V lost 2 bases to trimming and J lost 7 bases; unmatched junction nucleotides: 4. Germline V gene lookup returns CDR1 MNHNS and CDR2 SASEGT. The CDR3 consists of 14 residues.

This rearrangement joins TRBV7-8 to TRBJ1-5; D might be TRBD1 (5 bases). Between the trimmed V and J ends, which lost 1 base and 6 bases, there was a span of 13 bases. Germline lookup yields CDR1 SGHVS and CDR2 FQNEAQ. This CDR3 spans 15 amino acids. Here the CDR3 reads CASSLGTGGSQPQHF. For the CDR3, the DNA is TGTGCCAGCAGCTTAGGGACGGGGGGGAGTCAGCCCCAGCATTTT.

Only one count was recorded for this clone. This chain links TRBV5-1 with TRBJ2-7; TRBD1 matches at 7 bases. This CDR3 has 14 residues. CDR1 and CDR2 from the germline V gene are SGHRS and YFSETQ. J was trimmed by 3 bases and V by 9 bases; bases with no gene match: 12. The CDR3 region has the DNA TGCGCCACTTTCAACAGGGGACCTCGCTACGAGCAGTACTTC. It codes for CATFNRGPRYEQYF.

V gene TRBV19 combines with J gene TRBJ1-5; 10 nucleotides match TRBD1. CDR3 length: 19 residues. The V gene end was trimmed by 5 bases and the J gene end by 0 bases; junction bases not matched to a gene: 13. The germline gives CDR1 LNHDA, CDR2 SQIVND (reference sequence). This chain's CDR3 is CASSLWDRGGVYSNQPQHF. CDR3 DNA sequence: TGTGCCAGTAGTCTCTGGGACAGGGGAGGGGTTTATAGCAATCAGCCCCAGCATTTT.

V and J are TRBV2 and TRBJ1-4; D uncertain. The V end lost 2 bases, the J end lost 8 bases, and 12 bases lay between the germline ends. Per the germline V gene, CDR1 is SNHLY and CDR2 is FYNNEI. The CDR3 sequence is 14 residues long. The CDR3 protein is CASSEIGSEEKLFF. CDR3 sequence (DNA): TGTGCCAGCAGTGAAATCGGGTCGGAGGAAAAACTGTTTTTT.

This chain links TRBV6-5 with TRBJ1-1, with TRBD1 matching over 9 bases. The CDR3 is 13 residues long. The germline V gene encodes CDR1 MNHEY and CDR2 SVGAGI. V lost 5 bases, J lost 10 bases, and 8 bases stayed unmatched. The DNA of the CDR3 is TGTGCCAGCAGTCAAACAGGGGGCATGGTAGCTTTCTTT. Its protein is CASSQTGGMVAFF.

The rearrangement links TRBV15 to TRBJ1-6, with 8 bases identical to TRBD1. CDR3 length: 15 amino acids. Germline loops: CDR1 LNHNV, CDR2 YYDKDF (reference sequence). V was clipped by 3 bases and J by 8 bases; unmatched bases: 6. This CDR3 is CATSSSGTGDSPLHF. The DNA of the CDR3 is TGTGCCACCAGCAGTTCTGGGACAGGTGATTCACCCCTCCACTTT.

The chain combines TRBV10-1 with TRBJ2-2, with D possibly matching TRBD2 (5 bases). This CDR3 region has 13 residues. Trimming left V 5 bases short and J 6 bases short, with 10 bases between. Germline values: CDR1 WNHNN, CDR2 SYGVQD (reference sequence). The DNA of the CDR3 is TGCGCCAGCAGTATTAGCGACCCCGGGGAGCTGTTTTTT. This translates into CASSISDPGELFF.

V and J are TRBV27 and TRBJ2-5, with 9 bases that match TRBD1. The V and J ends lost 5 bases and 5 bases, in that order; junction bases with no gene match: 6. CDR1 and CDR2 (germline): MNHEY, SMNVEV (reference sequence). The CDR3 has 14 amino acids. In DNA, the CDR3 is TGTGCCAGCAGTCCCGGACAGGGGCGCGAGACCCAGTACTTC. Residues: CASSPGQGRETQYF.

J is TRBJ1-2 and V is TRBV5-1; 7 positions agree with TRBD1. Germline V gene lookup returns CDR1 SGHRS and CDR2 YFSETQ. The V gene end was trimmed by 2 bases and the J gene end by 4 bases; junction bases not matched to a gene: 5. This CDR3 has 14 amino acids. The CDR3 coding sequence is TGCGCCAGCAGCTTTTCGAGGGACAGCTATGGCTACACCTTC. It specifies CASSFSRDSYGYTF.

The count of this clone is one. The chain combines TRBV5-1 with TRBJ2-7; 7 nucleotides line up with TRBD2. CDR3 size: 13 residues. V trimming: 4 bases; J trimming: 2 bases; junction bases outside the gene matches: 3. The germline V gene encodes CDR1 SGHRS and CDR2 YFSETQ. As DNA, the CDR3 is TGCGCCAGCAGCCGGGGGGAGACCTACGAGCAGTACTTC. It specifies CASSRGETYEQYF.

The gene calls are TRBV29-1 and TRBJ2-5, with a possible D match to TRBD2 (5 bases). The CDR3 is made up of 13 amino acids. CDR1 is SQVTM and CDR2 is ANQGSEA in the germline V gene. Trimming shortened V by 3 bases and J by 5 bases, and 13 bases separated the two germline ends. For the CDR3, the DNA is TGCAGCGTTGACCCCGGAGGTGGGGAGACCCAGTACTTC. Its protein is CSVDPGGGETQYF.

In its sample, this clone was seen once. The chain combines TRBV7-8 with TRBJ2-7, with D possibly matching TRBD1 (5 bases). From germline, CDR1 is SGHVS and CDR2 FQNEAQ. V lost 6 bases, J lost 0 bases, and 15 bases lay in between. CDR3 size: 15 residues. CDR3 nucleotides: TGTGCCAGCAGTCCCGACAGCCTTAGCTCCTACGAGCAGTACTTC. Its translation is CASSPDSLSSYEQYF. Using reference TRBV7-8 and TRBJ2-7 for the parts outside the CDR3, the full variable domain is GAGVSQSPRYKVAKRGQDVALRCDPISGHVSLFWYQQALGQGPEFLTYFQNEAQLDKSGLPSDRFFAERPEGSVSTLKIQRTQQEDSAVYLCASSPDSLSSYEQYFGPGTRLTVT.

This clone was seen a single time. The J gene is TRBJ2-3, the V gene TRBV6-5; 14 bases are a match to TRBD2. From germline, CDR1 is MNHEY and CDR2 SVGAGI. V gave up 5 bases and J gave up 11 bases; unmatched junction bases: 3. This CDR3 contains 13 residues. The CDR3: CASSRGLAGEQYF. In nucleotides, the CDR3 is TGTGCCAGCAGTCGGGGACTAGCGGGGGAGCAGTATTTT.

The chain employs TRBV5-1 and TRBJ1-2; the D gene is possibly TRBD1 (5 bases). The length of the CDR3 is 16 residues. Trimming removed 5 bases at V and 10 bases at J, with 27 bases between. The germline V gene has CDR1 SGHRS and CDR2 YFSETQ. The CDR3 DNA reads TGCGCCAGCAGTAAATTGTTAGGGGCGGGGGTAGTCGACTACACCTTC. Translation: CASSKLLGAGVVDYTF. The full variable domain, its missing parts supplied by reference TRBV5-1 and TRBJ1-2, is KAGVTQTPRYLIKTRGQQVTLSCSPISGHRSVSWYQQTPGQGLQFLFEYFSETQRNKGNFPGRFSGRQFSNSRSEMNVSTLELGDSALYLCASSKLLGAGVVDYTFGSGTRLTVV.

This chain joins TRBV11-1 and TRBJ2-5; TRBD2 matches 8 bases. CDR1 is SGHAT and CDR2 is FQDESV in the germline V gene (reference sequence). The CDR3 has 14 amino acids. V shed 5 bases and J 7 bases; nucleotides not matched to a gene: 9. The CDR3 nucleotides are TGTGCCAGCAGCCCTAGCGGGTGGGGGGCGACCCAGTACTTC. It is translated as CASSPSGWGATQYF.

The CDR3 is CASSLGGTQETQYF. The CDR3 nucleotides read TGCGCCAGCAGCTTGGGGGGGACTCAAGAGACCCAGTACTTC. The chain has TRBV5-1 and TRBJ2-5, with D tentatively TRBD2 (6 bases). The CDR3 is 14 amino acids. CDR1 is SGHRS and CDR2 is YFSETQ in the germline V gene. V lost 0 bases to trimming and J lost 2 bases, with 8 bases between them.

J is TRBJ2-2 and V is TRBV6-5; 8 bases line up with TRBD2. The germline gives CDR1 MNHEY, CDR2 SVGAGI. The CDR3 sequence is 14 residues long. CDR3 residues: CTTREGKDTGELFF. CDR3 DNA: TGTACGACCCGGGAGGGTAAGGACACCGGGGAGCTGTTTTTT.

This clone was picked up one time. The chain has TRBV12-5 and TRBJ2-6; D not resolved. Germline values: CDR1 LGHNT, CDR2 FRNRAP. The CDR3 runs to 14 residues. V gave up 2 bases and J gave up 1 base, with 3 bases separating them. CDR3 nucleotide sequence: TGTGCTAGTGGTTTGCAATCTGGGGCCAACGTCCTGACTTTC. Protein: CASGLQSGANVLTF.

The chain uses TRBV5-6 and TRBJ1-1, with 8 bases identical to TRBD1. V was pared by 1 base and J by 4 bases, with 6 bases of the junction left unmatched. In germline, CDR1 is SGHDT, CDR2 YYEEEE. The CDR3 extends over 15 amino acids. The CDR3 loop is CASSLIRGLATEAFF. As DNA, the CDR3 is TGTGCCAGCAGCTTGATCAGGGGGCTTGCCACTGAAGCTTTCTTT.

This chain joins TRBV13 and TRBJ1-3; 7 bases line up with TRBD1. CDR3 length: 14 amino acids. Germline CDR1 reads PRHDT; CDR2 reads FYEKMQ (reference sequence). V shed 7 bases and J 1 base; nucleotides not matched to a gene: 4. The CDR3 region has the DNA TGTGCCAGCATCGACAGGGCTTCTGGAAACACCATATATTTT. Translation gives CASIDRASGNTIYF.

J is TRBJ2-4 and V is TRBV15; 14 nucleotides align to TRBD2. Trimming cost V 1 base and J 2 bases; bases outside gene matches: 1. This CDR3 contains 17 residues. Germline V lookup: CDR1 LNHNV, CDR2 YYDKDF (reference sequence). The CDR3 bases are TGTGCCACCAGCAGAGGGACTAGCGGGGGGCCCAAAAACATTCAGTACTTC. This encodes CATSRGTSGGPKNIQYF.

The chain has TRBV2 and TRBJ1-3, with D unresolved. Germline CDR1 and CDR2: SNHLY and FYNNEI. The CDR3 loop spans 14 amino acids. V lost 4 bases and J 0 bases, leaving 7 bases between the germline ends. The CDR3 reads CASSGRSSGNTIYF. The DNA of the CDR3 is TGTGCCAGCAGTGGTCGGAGCTCTGGAAACACCATATATTTT.

J is TRBJ2-1 and V is TRBV7-2; possible D gene TRBD2, 6 bases. V was pared by 3 bases and J by 0 bases, with 9 bases between. Looked up from germline, CDR1 is SGHTA and CDR2 is FQGNSA. CDR3 size: 15 residues. The CDR3 reads CASSFGGVSYNEQFF. The CDR3 nucleotides are TGTGCCAGCAGCTTCGGCGGGGTCTCCTACAATGAGCAGTTCTTC.

This rearrangement joins TRBV7-2 to TRBJ1-1; 8 nucleotides align to TRBD1. Germline loops: CDR1 SGHTA, CDR2 FQGNSA. This CDR3 comprises 14 residues. V gave up 5 bases and J gave up 4 bases; unmatched junction bases: 6. CDR3 bases: TGTGCCAGCAGCCCAAGACAGGGGCGCACTGAAGCTTTCTTT. Translating gives CASSPRQGRTEAFF.